These 25 T cell receptor beta chains came from one sample sequenced in a study of blood T cells in healthy people across ages (dated by TCRdb to between 2015 and 2016). Libraries were constructed by 5' RACE. TCRdb names Illumina HiSeq 2500 as the instrument used. A second about 6 to 11 cycle PCR used a sample-barcoded 5' primer and a J-beta primer mix. TCRdb reprocessed the public reads (quality trimming at Q25 with fastp, clone calling with MiXCR) and kept in-frame beta chains. Merged by CDR3 protein, the rows form single entries marked with the most common genes and DNA. This sample has hundreds of thousands of distinct CDR3 sequences in its table, and around 31% of those were observed once. 15% to 18% of the sample lies in the top ten. Sequenced sample: blood. The receptors were sampled from a woman of 80 years or more in good health.

The rearrangement uses TRBV6-2 or TRBV6-3 and TRBJ2-7; 12 bases are a match to TRBD2. This CDR3 is 16 amino acids long. V lost 4 bases and J lost 2; bases outside the gene matches: 6. The germline V gene has CDR1 MNHEY and CDR2 SVGEGT. The CDR3 reads CASSWTSGALAYEQYF. The CDR3 DNA is TGTGCCAGCAGTTGGACTAGCGGGGCTTTAGCCTACGAGCAGTACTTC.

The chain couples TRBV7-2 to TRBJ2-4, with unresolved D. The J call could be wrong; TRBJ2-7 is a better fit for the DNA end. CDR3 length: 14 residues. Germline assignment: CDR1 SGHTA and CDR2 FQGNSA. In DNA, the CDR3 is TGTGCCAGCAGCTTAAATTTCCCCCCCTACGAGCAGTACTTC. Protein: CASSLNFPPYEQYF.

This clonotype was seen repeatedly, ten times or more. The chain has TRBV18 and TRBJ2-6; 8 nucleotides line up with TRBD1. The CDR3 is 18 residues long. V was clipped by 3 bases and J by 0 bases; unmatched bases: 7. Germline CDR1 KGHSH, CDR2 LQKENI. As DNA, the CDR3 is TGTGCCAGCTCACCGACAGGGGACCTTAACTCTGGGGCCAACGTCCTGACTTTC. Amino acids: CASSPTGDLNSGANVLTF.

CDR3 nucleotide sequence: TGCAGTGCTAGAGAACAAGTCACACACGGGAACTATGGCTACACCTTC. This gives the protein CSAREQVTHGNYGYTF. The chain couples TRBV20-1 to TRBJ1-2; no definite D call. Trimming took off 0 bases at V and 2 bases at J, with 16 bases between the two ends. The germline V gene has CDR1 DFQATT and CDR2 SNEGSKA (reference sequence). The CDR3 covers 16 residues.

V and J are TRBV7-9 and TRBJ1-1; 7 bases are a match to TRBD1. Trimming cost V 1 base and J 3 bases; bases outside gene matches: 14. CDR3 length: 18 residues. Germline V lookup: CDR1 SEHNR, CDR2 FQNEAQ (reference sequence). This CDR3 is CASSLVYGQVYRDTEAFF. For the CDR3, the DNA is TGTGCCAGCAGCTTAGTGTATGGACAGGTCTATCGGGACACTGAAGCTTTCTTT.

This clonotype was found many times. V gene TRBV5-1 combines with J gene TRBJ2-3, with D unclear. CDR1 is SGHRS and CDR2 is YFSETQ in the germline V gene. V was cut by 1 base and J by 6 bases, with 6 bases left in between. This CDR3 is 12 amino acids long. CDR3 region: CASSLFKDTQYF. The CDR3 bases are TGCGCCAGCAGCTTGTTTAAGGATACGCAGTATTTT.

In its sample, this clonotype was seen once. The gene calls are TRBV3-1 and TRBJ2-5; D is unresolved. CDR1 and CDR2 from the germline V gene are LGHDT and YNNKEL (reference sequence). V was shortened by 7 bases and J by 7 bases, with 13 bases between the two germline ends. The CDR3 sequence is 12 residues long. The CDR3 nucleotides read TGTGCCAGCAACCTAAGAGAAGGGACCCAGTACTTC. It yields the protein CASNLREGTQYF.

This clonotype was seen only a few times. The chain couples TRBV5-1 to TRBJ1-6, with 7 positions matching TRBD1. CDR1 and CDR2 from the germline V gene are SGHRS and YFSETQ. The CDR3 runs 15 residues. J lost 5 bases, V lost 4 bases, and 6 bases had no gene match. This CDR3 is CASSTGQENNSPLHF. As DNA, the CDR3 is TGCGCCAGCAGCACCGGACAGGAAAATAATTCACCCCTCCACTTT.

Concerning this clonotype: Since a much larger clone is just one base distant, this may be a read error. The gene calls are TRBV15 and TRBJ2-1, with 9 bases matching TRBD1. There are 15 residues in the CDR3. Germline lookup yields CDR1 LNHNV and CDR2 YYDKDF (reference sequence). CDR3 sequence reads: CATSRETGGNNEQLF. The CDR3 coding sequence is TGTGCCACCAGCAGAGAGACAGGGGGTAACAATGAGCAGTTATTC.

A single count supports this clonotype. The chain combines TRBV30 with TRBJ2-5, with D perhaps being TRBD1 or TRBD2 (5 bases each). The CDR3 sequence is 12 residues long. Germline CDR1 reads GTSNPN; CDR2 reads SVGIG (reference sequence). Trimming removed 5 bases at V and 2 bases at J, with 9 bases between. Here the CDR3 reads CAWGTLQETQYF. The CDR3 DNA reads as TGTGCCTGGGGGACCCTACAAGAGACCCAGTACTTC.

This clonotype was observed at least ten times. The CDR3 bases are TGTGCCAGCTCACCACTCTTCGAGGGTGGCGAGCAGTACTTC. Translating gives CASSPLFEGGEQYF. The chain uses TRBV18 and TRBJ2-7, with D tentatively TRBD2 (5 bases). V was clipped by 1 base and J by 6 bases, with 13 bases between them. Germline CDR1 and CDR2: KGHSH and LQKENI. This CDR3 is 14 amino acids long.

The chain recombines TRBV19 with TRBJ1-1; D possibly corresponds to TRBD1 (5 bases). Trimming pared 2 bases from V and 1 base from J, leaving 8 bases between. The CDR3 runs to 14 residues. Germline V gene lookup returns CDR1 LNHDA and CDR2 SQIVND (reference sequence). CDR3 coding DNA: TGTGCCAGTAGTATAAGGGACGGGAACACTGAAGCTTTCTTT. Translated: CASSIRDGNTEAFF.

Ten or more counts support this clonotype. The chain carries TRBV12-3 or TRBV12-4 and TRBJ1-5; D perhaps matches TRBD1 (5 bases). The CDR3 consists of 17 residues. V lost 5 bases and J lost 2, with 19 bases in between. The CDR3 loop reads CASSRGRGKEGNQPQHF. As DNA, the CDR3 is TGTGCCAGCAGTAGGGGTAGAGGGAAGGAGGGCAATCAGCCCCAGCATTTT.

This clonotype was seen ten or more times. V and J are TRBV6-1 and TRBJ2-3; no clear D. CDR1 and CDR2 (germline): MNHNS, SASEGT. Trimming shortened V by 4 bases and J by 6 bases, and 8 bases separated the two germline ends. CDR3 size: 12 residues. As DNA, the CDR3 is TGTGCCAGCAGTGCTAGAGTGGATACGCAGTATTTT. The encoded protein is CASSARVDTQYF.

The CDR3 is CASSQDEWDYNEQFF. CDR3 bases: TGCGCCAGCAGCCAAGATGAGTGGGACTACAATGAGCAGTTCTTC. The chain employs TRBV4-1 and TRBJ2-1, with D unresolved. V dropped 0 bases and J dropped 3 bases, with 9 bases sitting between them. The CDR3 covers 15 residues. Germline lookup yields CDR1 MGHRA and CDR2 YSYEKL.

The chain carries TRBV2 and TRBJ2-7, with 10 bases fitting TRBD2. The CDR3 is 15 amino acids. V was pared by 6 bases and J by 0 bases, with 5 bases of the junction left unmatched. The germline V gene has CDR1 SNHLY and CDR2 FYNNEI. CDR3 DNA: TGTGCCAGCAGAGGACTAGCGGCTAGCTCCTACGAGCAGTACTTC. This encodes CASRGLAASSYEQYF.

Points on this clonotype: A much larger clone differs from this one at a single base, so this may be a read error. This rearrangement joins TRBV7-8 to TRBJ2-7, with 10 bases matching TRBD1. V lost 1 base to trimming and J lost 5 bases; unmatched junction nucleotides: 11. CDR3 size: 17 residues. Germline lookup yields CDR1 SGHVS and CDR2 FQNEAQ. CDR3 residues: CASSLEPPGQGFHEQYF. The DNA of the CDR3 is TGTGCCAGCAGCTTAGAGCCCCCGGGACAGGGGTTTCACGAGCAGTACTTC.

There are many counts of this clonotype. V gene TRBV9 combines with J gene TRBJ2-2, with 9 positions matching TRBD2. This CDR3 is 16 amino acids long. V shed 1 base, J shed 7 bases, and the junction held 8 bases outside the gene matches. Germline V gives CDR1 SGDLS, CDR2 YYNGEE. The CDR3 DNA reads as TGTGCCAGCAGCGTAAGGACTAGCGCTGCGGACGGGGAGCTGTTTTTT. Translating gives CASSVRTSAADGELFF.

This clonotype was counted ten times or more. The chain combines TRBV24-1 with TRBJ2-3, with D possibly matching TRBD1 (5 bases). CDR1 is KGHDR and CDR2 is SFDVKD in the germline V gene. The V gene lost 5 bases and the J gene lost 0 bases, with 11 bases spanning the gap. There are 15 residues in the CDR3. CDR3 nucleotide sequence: TGTGCCACCAGTGCGATTGGGGCTAGCACAGATACGCAGTATTTT. Amino acids: CATSAIGASTDTQYF.

The V and J genes are TRBV5-1 and TRBJ2-3; 8 nucleotides align to TRBD1. Germline values: CDR1 SGHRS, CDR2 YFSETQ. V shed 7 bases, J shed 0 bases, and the junction held 4 bases outside the gene matches. This CDR3 comprises 14 residues. CDR3 sequence: CASGRTGSTDTQYF. CDR3 in DNA: TGCGCCAGCGGCCGGACAGGGAGCACAGATACGCAGTATTTT.

The chain links TRBV7-9 to TRBJ2-5; TRBD2 aligns across 9 bases. V was clipped by 3 bases and J by 2 bases; unmatched bases: 7. The CDR3 totals 16 residues. Germline CDR1 reads SEHNR; CDR2 reads FQNEAQ (reference sequence). This CDR3 is CASSFTRAGGQETQYF. CDR3 in DNA: TGTGCCAGCAGCTTCACTAGAGCGGGGGGACAAGAGACCCAGTACTTC.

This clonotype was found a few times. This rearrangement joins TRBV27 to TRBJ1-2, with D unclear. Trimming shortened V by 0 bases and J by 4 bases, and 15 bases separated the two germline ends. CDR1 and CDR2 from the germline V gene are MNHEY and SMNVEV (reference sequence). There are 16 residues in the CDR3. This CDR3 is CASSLSGPSRFYGYTF. The CDR3 DNA reads TGTGCCAGCAGTTTATCCGGCCCCAGCCGGTTCTATGGCTACACCTTC.

There are many counts of this clonotype. The chain uses TRBV20-1 and TRBJ1-2; D gene unclear. This CDR3 has 13 residues. Per the germline V gene, CDR1 is DFQATT and CDR2 is SNEGSKA (reference sequence). V lost 3 bases and J 4 bases, leaving 12 bases between the germline ends. This CDR3 reads CSASLGSGYGYTF. CDR3 DNA sequence: TGCAGTGCTAGCTTAGGGTCTGGCTATGGCTACACCTTC.

This clonotype turned up a few times. This sequence joins TRBV10-3 and TRBJ1-1; possibly TRBD1 for D (6 bases). Per germline, CDR1 ENHRY and CDR2 SYGVKD. The CDR3 is 13 residues long. The V end was cut by 4 bases, the J end by 3 bases, with 9 bases between. CDR3 nucleotides: TGTGCCATCAGTGTGGACAGTGACACTGAAGCTTTCTTT. It specifies CAISVDSDTEAFF.

The gene calls are TRBV5-1 and TRBJ2-6; D may match TRBD1 or TRBD2 (5 bases each). CDR3 length: 18 residues. Trimming removed 3 bases from V and 0 bases from J, with 16 bases in between. CDR1 and CDR2 (germline): SGHRS, YFSETQ. In nucleotides, the CDR3 is TGCGCCAGCAGCTCGGCCCGCCAGGGACCCTCTGGGGCCAACGTCCTGACTTTC. It encodes CASSSARQGPSGANVLTF.